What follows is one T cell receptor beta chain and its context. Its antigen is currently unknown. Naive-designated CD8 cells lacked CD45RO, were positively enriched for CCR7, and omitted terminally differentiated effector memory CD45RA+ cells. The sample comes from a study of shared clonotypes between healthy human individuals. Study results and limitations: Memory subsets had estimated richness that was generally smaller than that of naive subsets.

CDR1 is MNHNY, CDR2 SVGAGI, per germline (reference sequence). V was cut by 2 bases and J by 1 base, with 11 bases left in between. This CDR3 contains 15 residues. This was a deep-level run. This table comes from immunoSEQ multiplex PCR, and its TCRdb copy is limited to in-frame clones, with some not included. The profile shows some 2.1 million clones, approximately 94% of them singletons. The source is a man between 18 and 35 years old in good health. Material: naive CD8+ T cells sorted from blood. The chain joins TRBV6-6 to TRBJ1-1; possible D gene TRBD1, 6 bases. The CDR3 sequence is CASSYVGRGNTEAFF. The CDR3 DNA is TGTGCCAGCAGTTACGTCGGCAGGGGGAACACTGAAGCTTTCTTT.